The following is a T cell receptor beta chain sequence with its context. Antigen specificity is unknown. This sample stems from a study of CD8 T cells in ankylosing spondylitis. The study, taken as a whole, reports: As for the disease-linked clones, they showed a CD8+ phenotype and occurred at relatively low frequencies in peripheral blood. Reactive arthritis synovial fluid and blood were previously reported to contain some motif variants. Clones tied to disease were said to be significantly enriched in matched ankylosing spondylitis synovial fluid.

For TCR beta, libraries came from quantitative 5'-RACE with molecular barcodes. TCRdb re-called the 5' RACE reads with MiXCR, one entry per CDR3 protein. Of roughly 60,000 distinct CDR3 sequences listed, around 6.4% were seen once; the top ten hold approximately 5%. Sequenced material: synovial fluid, either unsorted or a sorted T cell fraction (not recorded which). The source of this sequence is a male donor with ankylosing spondylitis.

CDR3 in DNA: TGCAGTGCTGGAGGCAAAACTGGGGAGACCCAGTACTTC. Translated: CSAGGKTGETQYF. This chain joins TRBV20-1 and TRBJ2-5; a weak D match, TRBD2 (5 bases). CDR1 is DFQATT, CDR2 SNEGSKA, per germline (reference sequence). V was pared by 5 bases and J by 5 bases, with 15 bases between. The CDR3 consists of 13 residues.